This TCR beta chain was identified during a study of blood T cell repertoires in COVID-19. For the study at large: Donors in the United States, Italy and Spain gave samples during acute or convalescent COVID-19.

Trimming cost V 4 bases and J 5 bases, with 17 bases left between them. Germline V gene lookup returns CDR1 LGHNA and CDR2 YNFKEQ. The CDR3 sequence is 16 residues long. The table came from immunoSEQ multiplex PCR; TCRdb's copy has only in-frame clones and leaves some out. This sample has roughly 250,000 clones; 70% to 90% occur once, and the top ten carry approximately 0.94%. This receptor was identified in a human donor with COVID-19, enrolled during active disease. The donor label of this sample is uncertain. Material for sequencing was peripheral blood. The chain carries TRBV4-2 and TRBJ1-4, with D perhaps matching TRBD1 (6 bases). CDR3 bases: TGTGCCAGCAGCCGCCGGGCTGGCACAGGGAATGAAAAACTGTTTTTT. It yields the protein CASSRRAGTGNEKLFF.